This entry lists 23 T cell receptor beta chains sequenced from one sample in a study of blood T cell repertoires in COVID-19. Sequencing was performed with immunoSEQ multiplex PCR; in TCRdb, only in-frame clones are kept and a portion is missing. The table lists about 270,000 clones, 80% to 90% of them singletons. Sequencing was carried out using peripheral blood. These receptors were obtained from a woman in her seventies with acute or convalescent COVID-19.

J is TRBJ1-5 and V is TRBV19; 9 bases line up with TRBD1. J gave up 1 base and V 3 bases, and 4 bases lay outside the gene matches. Germline V gene sequence: CDR1 LNHDA, CDR2 SQIVND (reference sequence). The CDR3 extends over 16 amino acids. CDR3 nucleotides: TGTGCCAGTAGTATGGGACAGGGACGAAGCAATCAGCCCCAGCATTTT. Its translation: CASSMGQGRSNQPQHF.

The V gene is TRBV2, the J gene TRBJ1-2; a weak D match, TRBD1 (5 bases). Trimming cost V 2 bases and J 7 bases, with 17 bases left between them. Germline V CDR1 and CDR2: SNHLY, FYNNEI. The CDR3 is 15 amino acids. The DNA for the CDR3 is TGTGCCAGCAGTGAATACCCCACCGAGGGACTTGGCTACACCTTC. Translated: CASSEYPTEGLGYTF.

Regarding this clone: The same CDR3 also results from other DNA sequences found in this sample. The chain is built from TRBV24-1 and TRBJ1-2; 11 nucleotides align to TRBD1. The length of the CDR3 is 15 residues. After removal of 4 bases from V and 11 bases from J, the junction contained 11 bases not matched to a gene. CDR1 is KGHDR and CDR2 is SFDVKD in the germline V gene. The DNA of the CDR3 is TGTGCCACCAGTGACCCGGGACAGGGGGGGTTTGGTTACACCTTC. Residues: CATSDPGQGGFGYTF.

This clone was counted between two and nine times. The chain joins TRBV2 to TRBJ1-4; tentatively, D is TRBD1 (5 bases). V was clipped by 2 bases and J by 6 bases, with 10 bases between them. The germline CDR1 and CDR2 sequences are SNHLY and FYNNEI. The CDR3 runs to 14 residues. The CDR3, as DNA: TGTGCCAGCAGTGAATCCAGGGCGGATGAAAAACTGTTTTTT. As protein: CASSESRADEKLFF.

This clone was detected many times. The CDR3 nucleotides read TGTGCCAGCAGCCCAAAGGGCCTGGCCGGGGTTGTGAATGAAGCTTTCTTT. Translated, it gives CASSPKGLAGVVNEAFF. The gene calls are TRBV7-9 and TRBJ1-1; D ambiguous. Trimming pared 5 bases from V and 7 bases from J, leaving 26 bases between. The germline CDR1 and CDR2 sequences are SEHNR and FQNEAQ (reference sequence). The CDR3 is 17 amino acids.

V and J are TRBV19 and TRBJ1-5; 7 bases match TRBD1. The V gene's germline CDR1 is LNHDA and CDR2 SQIVND (reference sequence). Germline trimming cut 9 bases from V and 2 bases from J; bases unmatched to any gene: 7. This CDR3 is 14 amino acids long. CDR3 residues: CASNPQGGNQPQHF. CDR3 nucleotides: TGTGCCAGCAACCCCCAGGGGGGCAATCAGCCCCAGCATTTT.

The chain employs TRBV21-1 and TRBJ2-2; TRBD2 is the table's D call, not checked against the DNA. TRBV21-1 is deemed a pseudogene. CDR3 length equals 17 residues. DNA of the CDR3: TGTGCCAGCAGCAAAGTCAGACTAGCGGGGCAAGGGGGGGAGCTGTTTTTT. Protein sequence: CASSKVRLAGQGGELFF.

The gene calls are TRBV6-5 and TRBJ1-1; TRBD1 agrees at 12 bases. V lost 6 bases, J lost 3 bases, and 5 bases stayed unmatched. Germline assignment: CDR1 MNHEY and CDR2 SVGAGI. This CDR3 region has 15 residues. CDR3 in amino acids: CASRGQGATYTEAFF. The CDR3 nucleotides are TGTGCCAGCAGGGGACAGGGGGCAACGTACACTGAAGCTTTCTTT.

This clone occurred a few times. The genes are TRBV5-1 and TRBJ2-7, with TRBD2 matching 8 bases. Trimming removed 9 bases from V and 0 bases from J; junction bases left unmatched: 8. This CDR3 is 14 amino acids long. Germline loops: CDR1 SGHRS, CDR2 YFSETQ. The chain's CDR3 is CATAGGPHSYEQYF. In DNA form, the CDR3 reads TGCGCCACCGCGGGAGGTCCCCACTCCTACGAGCAGTACTTC.

The chain carries TRBV15 and TRBJ2-3; 8 bases are shared with TRBD2. The CDR3 has 16 amino acids. Germline CDR1 LNHNV, CDR2 YYDKDF (reference sequence). Trimming cost V 4 bases and J 3 bases; bases outside gene matches: 9. The CDR3 nucleotides are TGTGCCACCAGCACCCGCTTTGGCGGGGGGACAGATACGCAGTATTTT. It is translated as CATSTRFGGGTDTQYF.

The chain couples TRBV18 to TRBJ2-3, with 7 bases matching TRBD1. The CDR3 has 14 amino acids. J lost 4 bases, V lost 3 bases, and 4 bases had no gene match. CDR1 KGHSH and CDR2 LQKENI come from the germline V gene. The CDR3 is CASSPGQGADTQYF. CDR3 in DNA: TGTGCCAGCTCACCGGGCCAGGGGGCAGATACGCAGTATTTT.

The CDR3 coding sequence is TGCAGTGCTAGCAGGGGAAGGGAGCTGTTTTTT. This gives the protein CSASRGRELFF. The chain is built from TRBV20-1 and TRBJ2-2, with a tentative D call TRBD1 (6 bases). Germline V gives CDR1 DFQATT, CDR2 SNEGSKA (reference sequence). Trimming stripped 3 bases from V and 9 bases from J, with 8 bases between. The length of the CDR3 is 11 residues.

This chain connects TRBV4-1 to TRBJ1-4, with 9 positions matching TRBD1. With V trimmed by 1 base and J by 4 bases, 7 bases remained unmatched. CDR1 is MGHRA, CDR2 YSYEKL, per germline. CDR3 length: 17 residues. CDR3 nucleotide sequence: TGCGCCAGCAGCCAAGTACCCGGGACAGGGTATAATGAAAAACTGTTTTTT. The encoded protein is CASSQVPGTGYNEKLFF.

The rearrangement joins TRBV7-2 to TRBJ2-3; 9 bases are shared with TRBD2. V shed 5 bases, J shed 3 bases, and the junction held 3 bases outside the gene matches. CDR3 size: 14 residues. Germline V gene lookup returns CDR1 SGHTA and CDR2 FQGNSA. The CDR3 region has the DNA TGTGCCAGCAGCGTGACTAGCGGAACAGATACGCAGTATTTT. This gives the protein CASSVTSGTDTQYF.

CDR3 sequence reads: CASSLYGGPGETQYF. The CDR3 DNA follows: TGCGCCAGCAGCCTGTACGGGGGGCCGGGAGAGACCCAGTACTTC. The rearrangement links TRBV4-1 to TRBJ2-5, with D maybe TRBD2 (7 bases). Germline V CDR1 and CDR2: MGHRA, YSYEKL. V was trimmed by 4 bases and J by 4 bases, leaving 16 bases between them. This CDR3 comprises 15 residues.

The chain uses TRBV2 and TRBJ2-6, with a possible D match to TRBD1 (5 bases). This CDR3 has 15 residues. V was clipped by 6 bases and J by 2 bases, with 11 bases between them. Looked up from germline, CDR1 is SNHLY and CDR2 is FYNNEI. Here the CDR3 reads CASRTQGAGANVLTF. The DNA of the CDR3 is TGTGCCAGCAGGACTCAAGGGGCTGGGGCCAACGTCCTGACTTTC.

Notes on this clone: The identical CDR3 is also encoded by other nucleotide sequences in the sample. This chain joins TRBV18 and TRBJ2-5; 7 bases are a match to TRBD1. Looked up from germline, CDR1 is KGHSH and CDR2 is LQKENI. The ends lost 6 bases at V and 4 bases at J; junction bases unmatched: 5. This CDR3 contains 13 residues. CDR3 coding DNA: TGTGCCAGCTCTCCGGGACAGCCAGAGACCCAGTACTTC. This gives the protein CASSPGQPETQYF.

The chain joins TRBV4-1 to TRBJ2-1; 8 bases fit TRBD1. J lost 0 bases, V lost 4 bases, and 8 bases had no gene match. Germline V CDR1 and CDR2: MGHRA, YSYEKL. The length of the CDR3 is 17 residues. The CDR3 is CASSPETGVPSYNEQFF. Here the CDR3 DNA reads TGCGCCAGCAGCCCCGAGACAGGGGTCCCCTCCTACAATGAGCAGTTCTTC.

The chain has TRBV5-6 and TRBJ2-5; no reliable D call. Germline assignment: CDR1 SGHDT and CDR2 YYEEEE. V was pared by 2 bases and J by 1 base, with 9 bases between. This CDR3 is 14 amino acids long. CDR3 sequence (DNA): TGTGCCAGCAGCTTCACAGCTTTCCAAGAGACCCAGTACTTC. It is translated as CASSFTAFQETQYF.

The chain uses TRBV5-1 and TRBJ1-3; D is unclear. The CDR3 sequence is 13 residues long. Looked up from germline, CDR1 is SGHRS and CDR2 is YFSETQ. The V end was cut by 8 bases, the J end by 2 bases, with 11 bases between. In DNA form, the CDR3 reads TGCGCCAGTTCGAGTTTCGCTGGAAACACCATATATTTT. Residues: CASSSFAGNTIYF.

This sequence joins TRBV6-5 and TRBJ1-2; 9 bases fit TRBD1. The CDR3 is 14 residues long. The trim removed 7 bases at V and 4 bases at J, leaving 7 bases unmatched. Germline CDR1 reads MNHEY; CDR2 reads SVGAGI. The CDR3, as DNA: TGTGCCAGCAAATTACAGGGGGCAGGCTATGGCTACACCTTC. Its translation: CASKLQGAGYGYTF.

The chain employs TRBV6-5 and TRBJ1-6; 10 bases map to TRBD1. Germline-derived CDR1 and CDR2 are MNHEY and SVGAGI. The CDR3 extends over 14 amino acids. J was trimmed by 8 bases and V by 5 bases; bases with no gene match: 3. The CDR3 DNA reads TGTGCCAGCAGTCCCGGGACAGGGGATTCACCCCTCCACTTT. Translated, it gives CASSPGTGDSPLHF.

The chain uses TRBV23-1 and TRBJ2-2; TRBD1 agrees at 7 bases. TRBV23-1 is marked as an open reading frame, function uncertain. V shed 3 bases, J shed 3 bases, and the junction held 10 bases outside the gene matches. The CDR3 totals 17 residues. CDR3 coding DNA: TGCGCCAGCAGTCAGCTAGCACGACAGGGCCACACCGGGGAGCTGTTTTTT. The encoded protein is CASSQLARQGHTGELFF.